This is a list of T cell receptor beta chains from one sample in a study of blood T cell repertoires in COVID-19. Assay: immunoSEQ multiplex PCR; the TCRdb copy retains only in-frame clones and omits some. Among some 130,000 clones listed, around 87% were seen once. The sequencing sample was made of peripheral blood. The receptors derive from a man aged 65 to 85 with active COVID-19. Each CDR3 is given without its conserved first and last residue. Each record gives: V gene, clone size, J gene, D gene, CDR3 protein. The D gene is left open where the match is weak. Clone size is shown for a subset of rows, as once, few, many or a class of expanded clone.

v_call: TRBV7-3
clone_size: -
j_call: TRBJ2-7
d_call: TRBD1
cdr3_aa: ASSLQGETYEQY

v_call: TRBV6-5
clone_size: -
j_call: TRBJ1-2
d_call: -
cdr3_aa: ASSPQGNYGYT

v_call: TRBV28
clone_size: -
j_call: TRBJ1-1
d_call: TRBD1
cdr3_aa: ASLQTGVGEAF

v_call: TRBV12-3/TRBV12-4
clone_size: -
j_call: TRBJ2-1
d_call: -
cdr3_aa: ASSLRQSEQF

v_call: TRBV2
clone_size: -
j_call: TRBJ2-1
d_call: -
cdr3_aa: ASSDWNYNNEQF

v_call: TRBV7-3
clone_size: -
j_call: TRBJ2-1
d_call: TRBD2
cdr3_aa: ASSRAGTSVVNEQF

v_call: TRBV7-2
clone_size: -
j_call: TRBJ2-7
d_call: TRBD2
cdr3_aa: ASSLSLAGAGEQY

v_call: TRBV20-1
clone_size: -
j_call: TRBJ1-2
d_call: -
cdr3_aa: SASSAGANYGYT

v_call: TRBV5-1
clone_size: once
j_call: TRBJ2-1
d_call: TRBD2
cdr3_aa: ASSPTSGTSYNEQF

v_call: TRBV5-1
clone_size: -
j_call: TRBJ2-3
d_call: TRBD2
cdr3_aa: ASSPPTTSGTDTQY

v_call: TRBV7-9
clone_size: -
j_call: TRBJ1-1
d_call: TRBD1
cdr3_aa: ASSLNTGGTEAF

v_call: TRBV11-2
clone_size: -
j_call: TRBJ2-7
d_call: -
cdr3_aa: ASSPWGTAYEQY

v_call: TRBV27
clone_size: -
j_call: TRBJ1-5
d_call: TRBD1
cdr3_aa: ASRGQGNQPQH

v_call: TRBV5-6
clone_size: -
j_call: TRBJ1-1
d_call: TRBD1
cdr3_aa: ASSRQGPGTEAF

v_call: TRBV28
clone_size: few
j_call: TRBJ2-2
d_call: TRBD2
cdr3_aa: ASSSPGLAGEDTGELF

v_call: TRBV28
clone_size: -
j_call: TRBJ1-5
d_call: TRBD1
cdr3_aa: ASSPGQGDTQPQH

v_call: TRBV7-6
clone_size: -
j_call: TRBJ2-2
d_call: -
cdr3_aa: ASSSGRGGDTGELF

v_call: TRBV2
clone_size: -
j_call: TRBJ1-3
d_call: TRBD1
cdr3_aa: ASSADRDGRLGNTIY

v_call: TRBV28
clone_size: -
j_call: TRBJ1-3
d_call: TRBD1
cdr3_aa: ASSLTFRDRVGNTIY

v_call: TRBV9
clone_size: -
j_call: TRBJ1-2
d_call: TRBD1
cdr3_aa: ASSVGQGNYGYT

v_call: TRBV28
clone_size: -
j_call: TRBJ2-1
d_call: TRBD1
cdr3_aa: ASSSGQGVGREQF

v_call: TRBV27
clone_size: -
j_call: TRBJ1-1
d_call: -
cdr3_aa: ASSPRVGPPDSEAF

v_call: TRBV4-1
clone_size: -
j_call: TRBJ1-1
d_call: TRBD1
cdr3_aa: ASSRTGVTEAF

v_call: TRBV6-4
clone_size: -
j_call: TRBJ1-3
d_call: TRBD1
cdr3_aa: ASRADRVPGNTIY

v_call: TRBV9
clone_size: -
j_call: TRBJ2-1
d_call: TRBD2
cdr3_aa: ASSVGGRPYNEQF

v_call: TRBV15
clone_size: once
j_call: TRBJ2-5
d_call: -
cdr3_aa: ATSRRETQY

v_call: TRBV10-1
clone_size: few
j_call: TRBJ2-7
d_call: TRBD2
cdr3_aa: ASSERTSGYEQY

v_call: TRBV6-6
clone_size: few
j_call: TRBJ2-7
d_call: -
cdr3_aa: ASSPGTPGEQY

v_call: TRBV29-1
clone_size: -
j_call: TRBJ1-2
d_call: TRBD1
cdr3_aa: SVDAGGRGYT